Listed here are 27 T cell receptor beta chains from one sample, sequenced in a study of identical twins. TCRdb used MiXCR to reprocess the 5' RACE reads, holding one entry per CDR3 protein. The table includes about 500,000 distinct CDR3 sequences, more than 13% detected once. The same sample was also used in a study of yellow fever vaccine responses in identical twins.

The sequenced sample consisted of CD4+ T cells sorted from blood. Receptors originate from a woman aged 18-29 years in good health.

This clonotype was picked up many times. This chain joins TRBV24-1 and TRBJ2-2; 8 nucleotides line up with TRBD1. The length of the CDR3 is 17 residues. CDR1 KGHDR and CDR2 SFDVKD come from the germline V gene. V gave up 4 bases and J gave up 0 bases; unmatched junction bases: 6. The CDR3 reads CATSDPKDRANTGELFF. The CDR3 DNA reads TGTGCCACCAGTGACCCAAAGGACAGGGCGAACACCGGGGAGCTGTTTTTT.

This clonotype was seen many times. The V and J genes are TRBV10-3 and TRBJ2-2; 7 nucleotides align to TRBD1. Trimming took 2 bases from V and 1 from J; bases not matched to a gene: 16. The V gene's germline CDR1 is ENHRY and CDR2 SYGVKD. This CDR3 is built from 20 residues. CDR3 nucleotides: TGTGCCATCAGTGAGCCCTACCGACGGACAGGAAGGGAGAACACCGGGGAGCTGTTTTTT. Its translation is CAISEPYRRTGRENTGELFF.

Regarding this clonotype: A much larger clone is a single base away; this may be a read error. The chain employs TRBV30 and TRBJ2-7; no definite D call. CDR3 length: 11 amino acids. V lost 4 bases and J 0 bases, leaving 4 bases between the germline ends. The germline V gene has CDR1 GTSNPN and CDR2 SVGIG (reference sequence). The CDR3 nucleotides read TGTGCCTGGACGGACTCCTACGAGCAGTACTTC. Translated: CAWTDSYEQYF.

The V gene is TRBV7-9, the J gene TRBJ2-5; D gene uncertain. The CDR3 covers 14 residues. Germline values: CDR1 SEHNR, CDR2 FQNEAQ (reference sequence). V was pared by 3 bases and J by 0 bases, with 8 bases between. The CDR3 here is CASSFRLNQETQYF. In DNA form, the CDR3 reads TGTGCCAGCAGCTTTAGACTTAACCAAGAGACCCAGTACTTC.

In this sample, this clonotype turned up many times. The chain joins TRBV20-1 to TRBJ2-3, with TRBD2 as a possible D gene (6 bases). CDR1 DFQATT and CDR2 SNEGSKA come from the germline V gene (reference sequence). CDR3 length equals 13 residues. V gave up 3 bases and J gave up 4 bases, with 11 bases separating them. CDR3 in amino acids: CSASGSGADTQYF. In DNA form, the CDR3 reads TGCAGTGCTAGCGGGAGCGGTGCAGATACGCAGTATTTT.

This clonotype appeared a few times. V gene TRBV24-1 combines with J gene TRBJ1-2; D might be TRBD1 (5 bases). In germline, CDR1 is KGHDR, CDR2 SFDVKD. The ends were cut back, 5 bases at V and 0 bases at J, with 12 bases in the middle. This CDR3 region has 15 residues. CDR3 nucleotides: TGTGCCACCAGTGGTCGACAGCTCGCTAACTATGGCTACACCTTC. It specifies CATSGRQLANYGYTF.

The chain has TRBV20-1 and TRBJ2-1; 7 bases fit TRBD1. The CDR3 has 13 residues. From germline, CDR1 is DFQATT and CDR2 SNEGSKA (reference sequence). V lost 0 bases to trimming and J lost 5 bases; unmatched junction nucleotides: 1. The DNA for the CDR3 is TGCAGTGCTAGAGATGACAGGGACAATGAGCAGTTCTTC. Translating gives CSARDDRDNEQFF.

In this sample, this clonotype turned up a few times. The DNA of the CDR3 is TGCAGCGTTCGGGGGATGAATGAGCAGTTCTTC. The encoded protein is CSVRGMNEQFF. The chain combines TRBV29-1 with TRBJ2-1; TRBD2 might be the D (6 bases). V lost 5 bases and J lost 7, with 9 bases in between. The CDR3 runs to 11 residues. CDR1 is SQVTM and CDR2 is ANQGSEA in the germline V gene.

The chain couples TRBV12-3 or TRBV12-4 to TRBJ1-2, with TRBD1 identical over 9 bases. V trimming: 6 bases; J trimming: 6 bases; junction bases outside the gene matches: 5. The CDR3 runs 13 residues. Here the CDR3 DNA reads TGTGCCAGCAGCCTGGGACAGGGAGATGGCTACACCTTC. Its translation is CASSLGQGDGYTF.

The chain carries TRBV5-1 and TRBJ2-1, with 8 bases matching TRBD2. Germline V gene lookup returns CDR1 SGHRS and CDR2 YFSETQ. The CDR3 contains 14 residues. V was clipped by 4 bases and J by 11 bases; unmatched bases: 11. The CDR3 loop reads CASSPISLAEKQFF. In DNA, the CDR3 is TGCGCCAGCAGCCCAATATCACTAGCGGAAAAGCAGTTCTTC.

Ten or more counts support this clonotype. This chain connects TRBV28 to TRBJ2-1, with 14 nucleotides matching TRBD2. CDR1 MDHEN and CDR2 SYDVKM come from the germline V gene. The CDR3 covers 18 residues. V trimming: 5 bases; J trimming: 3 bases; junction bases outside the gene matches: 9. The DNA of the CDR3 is TGTGCCAGCAGTCCCGGGACTAGCGGGAGTATGCGCTACAATGAGCAGTTCTTC. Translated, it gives CASSPGTSGSMRYNEQFF.

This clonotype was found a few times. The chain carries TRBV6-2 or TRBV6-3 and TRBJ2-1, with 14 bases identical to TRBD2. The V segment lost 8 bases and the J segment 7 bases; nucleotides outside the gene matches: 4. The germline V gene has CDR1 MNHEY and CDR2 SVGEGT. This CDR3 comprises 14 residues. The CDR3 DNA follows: TGTGCCAGCGCGGGGACTAGCGGGAGAAATGAGCAGTTCTTC. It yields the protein CASAGTSGRNEQFF.

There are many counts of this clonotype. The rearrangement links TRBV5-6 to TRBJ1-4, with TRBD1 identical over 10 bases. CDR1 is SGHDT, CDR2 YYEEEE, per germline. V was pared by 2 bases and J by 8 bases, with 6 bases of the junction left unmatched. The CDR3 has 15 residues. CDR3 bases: TGTGCCAGCAGCTTTGACAGGGGGCTGGACGAAAAACTGTTTTTT. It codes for CASSFDRGLDEKLFF.

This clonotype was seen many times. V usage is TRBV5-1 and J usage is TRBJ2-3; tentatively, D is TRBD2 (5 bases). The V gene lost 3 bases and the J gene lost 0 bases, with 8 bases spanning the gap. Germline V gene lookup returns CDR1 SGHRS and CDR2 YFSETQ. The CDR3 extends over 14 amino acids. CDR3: CASSSDWSTDTQYF. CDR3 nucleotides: TGCGCCAGCAGCTCGGACTGGAGCACAGATACGCAGTATTTT.

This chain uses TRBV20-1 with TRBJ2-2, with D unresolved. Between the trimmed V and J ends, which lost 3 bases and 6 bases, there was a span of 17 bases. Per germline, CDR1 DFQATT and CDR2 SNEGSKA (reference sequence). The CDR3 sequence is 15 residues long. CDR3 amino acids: CSARGIHIGSGELFF. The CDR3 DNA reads TGCAGTGCTAGGGGTATTCACATAGGGTCCGGGGAGCTGTTTTTT.

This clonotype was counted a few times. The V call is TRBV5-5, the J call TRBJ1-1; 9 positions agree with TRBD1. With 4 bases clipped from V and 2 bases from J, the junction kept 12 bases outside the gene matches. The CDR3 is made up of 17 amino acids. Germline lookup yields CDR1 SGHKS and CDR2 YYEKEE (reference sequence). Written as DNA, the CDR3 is TGTGCCAGCAGCCTAGGGACAGGGTCGACTCTAAACACTGAAGCTTTCTTT. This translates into CASSLGTGSTLNTEAFF.

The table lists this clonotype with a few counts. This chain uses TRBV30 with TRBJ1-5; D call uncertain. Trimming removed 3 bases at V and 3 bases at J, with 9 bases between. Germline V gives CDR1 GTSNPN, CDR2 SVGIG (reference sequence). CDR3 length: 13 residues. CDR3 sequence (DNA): TGTGCCTGGAGCCCGGACTCCAATCAGCCCCAGCATTTT. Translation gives CAWSPDSNQPQHF.

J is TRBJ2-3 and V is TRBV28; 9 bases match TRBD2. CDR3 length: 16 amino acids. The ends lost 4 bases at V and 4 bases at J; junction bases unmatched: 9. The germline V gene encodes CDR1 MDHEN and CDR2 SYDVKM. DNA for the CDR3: TGTGCCAGCAGTTCGCCGGGAGAGCGGGGGGCAGATACGCAGTATTTT. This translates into CASSSPGERGADTQYF.

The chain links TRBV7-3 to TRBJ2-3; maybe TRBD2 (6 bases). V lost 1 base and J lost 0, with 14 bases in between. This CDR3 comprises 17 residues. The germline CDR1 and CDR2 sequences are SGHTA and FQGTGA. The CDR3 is CASSLNYRGTSTDTQYF. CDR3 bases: TGTGCCAGCAGCTTAAATTATCGGGGGACTAGCACAGATACGCAGTATTTT. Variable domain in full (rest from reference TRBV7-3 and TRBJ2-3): GAGVSQTPSNKVTEKGKYVELRCDPISGHTALYWYRQSLGQGPEFLIYFQGTGAADDSGLPNDRFFAVRPEGSVSTLKIQRTERGDSAVYLCASSLNYRGTSTDTQYFGPGTRLTVL.

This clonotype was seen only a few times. The CDR3 coding sequence is TGTGCCAGCAGTTTGAGCCTAACTAGCGGGAGGCCCTACAATGAGCAGTTCTTC. Translated, it gives CASSLSLTSGRPYNEQFF. This chain joins TRBV27 and TRBJ2-1; 12 nucleotides agree with TRBD2. The CDR3 length is 18 residues. CDR1 is MNHEY, CDR2 SMNVEV, per germline (reference sequence). Trimming took 3 bases from V and 2 from J; bases not matched to a gene: 8.

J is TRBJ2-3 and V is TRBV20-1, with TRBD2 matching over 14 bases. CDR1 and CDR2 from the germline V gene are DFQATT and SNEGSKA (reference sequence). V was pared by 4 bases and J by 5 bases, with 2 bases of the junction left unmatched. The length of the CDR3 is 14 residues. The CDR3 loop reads CSATGLAGVDTQYF. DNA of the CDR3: TGCAGTGCTACGGGACTAGCGGGAGTAGATACGCAGTATTTT.

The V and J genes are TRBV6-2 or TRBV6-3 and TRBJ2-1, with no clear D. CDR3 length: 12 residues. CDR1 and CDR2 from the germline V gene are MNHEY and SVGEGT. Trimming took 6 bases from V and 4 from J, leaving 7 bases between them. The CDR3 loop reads CASSPFYNEQFF. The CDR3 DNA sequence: TGTGCCAGCAGCCCATTTTACAATGAGCAGTTCTTC.

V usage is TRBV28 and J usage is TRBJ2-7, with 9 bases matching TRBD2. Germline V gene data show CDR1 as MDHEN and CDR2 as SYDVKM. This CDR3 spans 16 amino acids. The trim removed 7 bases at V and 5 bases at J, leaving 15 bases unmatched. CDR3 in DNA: TGTGCCAGCAATTGGTTGTGGCGCGGGAGGGCAGACGAGCAGTACTTC. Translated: CASNWLWRGRADEQYF.

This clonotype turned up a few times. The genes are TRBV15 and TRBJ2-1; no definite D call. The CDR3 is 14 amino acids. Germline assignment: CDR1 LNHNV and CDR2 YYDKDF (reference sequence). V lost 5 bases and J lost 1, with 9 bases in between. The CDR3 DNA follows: TGTGCCACCAGCGTTACCCTTTCCTACAATGAGCAGTTCTTC. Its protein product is CATSVTLSYNEQFF.

CDR3 nucleotide sequence: TGTGCCAGCAGTTACTGGGGACTAGCGGCCACAGATACGCAGTATTTT. As protein: CASSYWGLAATDTQYF. The chain employs TRBV6-5 and TRBJ2-3; 11 bases map to TRBD2. CDR1 is MNHEY, CDR2 SVGAGI, per germline. The CDR3 is 16 amino acids. Germline trimming cut 1 base from V and 2 bases from J; bases unmatched to any gene: 2.

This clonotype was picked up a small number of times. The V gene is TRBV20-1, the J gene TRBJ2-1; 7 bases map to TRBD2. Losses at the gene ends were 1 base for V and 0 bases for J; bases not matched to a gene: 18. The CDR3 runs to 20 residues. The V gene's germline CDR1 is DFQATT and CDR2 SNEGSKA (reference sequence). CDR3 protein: CSARAFPGRPGGSSYNEQFF. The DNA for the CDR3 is TGCAGTGCTAGAGCTTTCCCCGGGAGGCCGGGGGGAAGCTCCTACAATGAGCAGTTCTTC.

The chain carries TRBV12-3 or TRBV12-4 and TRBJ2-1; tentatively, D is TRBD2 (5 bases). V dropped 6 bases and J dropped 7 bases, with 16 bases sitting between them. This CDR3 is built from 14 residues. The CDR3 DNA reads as TGTGCCAGCAGGCAGACGGGGTTCCGGAATGAGCAGTTCTTC. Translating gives CASRQTGFRNEQFF.